The sequence of this TCR beta chain was determined in a study of T cells in Graves' hyperthyroidism and ophthalmopathy. From RNA transcripts, TCR beta CDR3 regions were amplified. Carried out on the TCR CDR3, a first-round RT-PCR used the HTBI primer set. TCRdb itself ran the multiplex PCR reads through MiXCR, one entry per CDR3 protein. The data hold around 700,000 distinct CDR3 sequences, with just over 35% observed a single time. A patient was excluded if there was uncontrolled infection, other autoimmune disease, pregnancy or lactation. Concerning this clonotype itself: One end of the junction varies from germline; a read error may be responsible.

In germline, CDR1 is SNHLY, CDR2 FYNNEI. The CDR3 totals 15 residues. The V and J genes are TRBV2 and TRBJ2-7, with unresolved D. Sequences were obtained from blood. This TCR was sampled from a woman aged 35 to 49 with Graves' hyperthyroidism. CDR3 region: CATSIQPRAEYEQCF. The CDR3 nucleotides are TGTGCCACCTCGATCCAGCCCCGAGCAGAGTACGAGCAGTGCTTC.